Presented here are 27 T cell receptor beta chains from one specimen sequenced in a study of T cell repertoires in cytomegalovirus infection. For these receptors, no antigen is known. TCRdb ran MiXCR on the reads and lists one entry per CDR3 protein. The profile shows hundreds of thousands of distinct CDR3 sequences, 30% to 40% of them singletons. The sample was cultured PBMCs, taken from culture after CMV antigen stimulation. Source of these receptors: a human donor in good health (CMV status not recorded). Some clones in this sample may be carry-over from other donors' samples.

The chain recombines TRBV9 with TRBJ2-7; D unclear. From germline, CDR1 is SGDLS and CDR2 YYNGEE. The V gene lost 0 bases and the J gene lost 6 bases, with 10 bases spanning the gap. CDR3 length: 13 residues. The CDR3 reads CASSVASLSEQYF. The CDR3 nucleotides read TGTGCCAGCAGCGTAGCTTCACTCTCCGAGCAGTACTTC.

The chain couples TRBV27 to TRBJ1-2, with a weak D call TRBD1 (5 bases). The germline CDR1 and CDR2 sequences are MNHEY and SMNVEV (reference sequence). The CDR3 contains 14 residues. Deletions cut 0 bases from V and 8 bases from J, with 13 bases between. The CDR3 region is CASSLSAGSTGYTF. The CDR3, as DNA: TGTGCCAGCAGTTTATCTGCAGGGAGTACGGGCTACACCTTC.

The V gene is TRBV9, the J gene TRBJ2-6; tentative D call: TRBD1 (5 bases). Per germline, CDR1 SGDLS and CDR2 YYNGEE. Trimming took off 0 bases at V and 1 base at J, with 5 bases between the two ends. The CDR3 covers 15 residues. CDR3 in amino acids: CASSVAGSGANVLTF. The CDR3 bases are TGTGCCAGCAGCGTAGCAGGGTCTGGGGCCAACGTCCTGACTTTC. Full variable domain (rest looked up from reference TRBV9 and TRBJ2-6): DSGVTQTPKHLITATGQRVTLRCSPRSGDLSVYWYQQSLDQGLQFLIQYYNGEERAKGNILERFSAQQFPDLHSELNLSSLELGDSALYFCASSVAGSGANVLTFGAGSRLTVL.

J is TRBJ2-7 and V is TRBV7-6; weak D call: TRBD2 (6 bases). The CDR3 contains 14 residues. Trimming took off 6 bases at V and 2 bases at J, with 14 bases between the two ends. The germline CDR1 and CDR2 sequences are SGHVS and FNYEAQ. This CDR3 reads CASSGSGRTYEQYF. The CDR3 DNA is TGTGCCAGCAGTGGTAGCGGACGCACCTACGAGCAGTACTTC.

This rearrangement joins TRBV12-5 to TRBJ1-1; TRBD1 is a possible D gene (5 bases). The germline V and J ends were trimmed by 6 bases and 5 bases, with 13 bases remaining between them. The CDR3 is 13 residues long. Germline CDR1 reads LGHNT; CDR2 reads FRNRAP. The CDR3 loop is CASGWGLGTEAFF. In nucleotides, the CDR3 is TGTGCTAGTGGCTGGGGGTTAGGGACTGAAGCTTTCTTT.

This clonotype was seen a few times. The V and J genes are TRBV28 and TRBJ2-7, with D unclear. The CDR3 has 16 amino acids. Germline CDR1 is MDHEN and CDR2 is SYDVKM. V shed 1 base and J shed 0 bases, with 13 bases lying between them. CDR3 coding DNA: TGTGCCAGCAGTTTATATTGGGGAAGGAGCTCCTACGAGCAGTACTTC. This encodes CASSLYWGRSSYEQYF.

The chain joins TRBV7-9 to TRBJ2-5; D gene unclear. CDR3 length: 15 residues. With 4 bases removed from V and 0 bases from J, the gap between germline ends came to 12 bases. Germline V gene data show CDR1 as SEHNR and CDR2 as FQNEAQ (reference sequence). The CDR3 loop is CASSYTEEYQETQYF. The CDR3 nucleotides are TGTGCCAGCAGCTACACAGAGGAGTACCAAGAGACCCAGTACTTC.

This rearrangement joins TRBV2 to TRBJ1-6; TRBD1 aligns across 7 bases. The V segment lost 7 bases and the J segment 6 bases; nucleotides outside the gene matches: 6. Germline CDR1 SNHLY, CDR2 FYNNEI. CDR3 length: 14 amino acids. The CDR3 spells CASITTGANSPLHF. The CDR3 nucleotides are TGTGCCAGCATTACTACAGGGGCTAATTCACCCCTCCACTTT.

The chain carries TRBV20-1 and TRBJ2-5; possibly TRBD1 or TRBD2 for D (5 bases each). The length of the CDR3 is 16 residues. The germline V gene encodes CDR1 DFQATT and CDR2 SNEGSKA (reference sequence). Trimming stripped 0 bases from V and 0 bases from J, with 14 bases between. For the CDR3, the DNA is TGCAGTGCTAGAGATCTCTTCGGGGACGACCAAGAGACCCAGTACTTC. This encodes CSARDLFGDDQETQYF.

The rearrangement uses TRBV9 and TRBJ2-7; TRBD2 matches 8 bases. The germline CDR1 and CDR2 sequences are SGDLS and YYNGEE. The CDR3 sequence is 14 residues long. V trimming: 1 base; J trimming: 7 bases; junction bases outside the gene matches: 7. CDR3 protein: CASSVTGRAGEQYF. For the CDR3, the DNA is TGTGCCAGCAGCGTAACCGGGAGGGCAGGGGAGCAGTACTTC.

The chain uses TRBV7-2 and TRBJ2-7, with TRBD2 matching 7 bases. This CDR3 comprises 14 residues. Germline V gene data show CDR1 as SGHTA and CDR2 as FQGNSA. Losses at the gene ends were 5 bases for V and 7 bases for J; bases not matched to a gene: 11. Here the CDR3 DNA reads TGTGCCAGCAGCCCCCCCGGGGGGAGACGGGAGCAGTACTTC. Translated: CASSPPGGRREQYF. The whole variable domain, filled in from reference TRBV7-2 and TRBJ2-7, reads GAGVSQSPSNKVTEKGKDVELRCDPISGHTALYWYRQSLGQGLEFLIYFQGNSAPDKSGLPSDRFSAERTGGSVSTLTIQRTQQEDSAVYLCASSPPGGRREQYFGPGTRLTVT.

The V and J genes are TRBV29-1 and TRBJ2-3; 8 bases are a match to TRBD2. CDR1 and CDR2 from the germline V gene are SQVTM and ANQGSEA. The CDR3 extends over 14 amino acids. Trimming at V came to 4 bases and at J to 3 bases, leaving 6 bases not matched to a gene. For the CDR3, the DNA is TGCAGCGTTGCGCGGGAGGTGAATACAGATACGCAGTATTTT. The encoded protein is CSVAREVNTDTQYF.

This clonotype was picked up a small number of times. The chain uses TRBV7-8 and TRBJ1-2; no definite D call. The V end lost 3 bases, the J end lost 3 bases, and 8 bases lay between the germline ends. This CDR3 is 13 amino acids long. Per germline, CDR1 SGHVS and CDR2 FQNEAQ. The CDR3 DNA reads TGTGCCAGCAGCTTCCTGGAGGACTATGGCTACACCTTC. Protein sequence: CASSFLEDYGYTF.

This clonotype was observed many times. This chain connects TRBV12-3 or TRBV12-4 to TRBJ2-7; D unresolved. The length of the CDR3 is 11 residues. With 6 bases removed from V and 3 bases from J, the gap between germline ends came to 6 bases. CDR3 residues: CASSFNYEQYF. DNA for the CDR3: TGTGCCAGCAGCTTCAACTACGAGCAGTACTTC.

This clonotype showed up just a few times. This sequence joins TRBV12-3 or TRBV12-4 and TRBJ2-1; 12 bases match TRBD2. V shed 5 bases and J 6 bases; nucleotides not matched to a gene: 5. The CDR3 length is 15 residues. CDR3 region: CASSVLAGGPNEQFF. The CDR3 region has the DNA TGTGCCAGCAGTGTCCTAGCGGGAGGGCCCAATGAGCAGTTCTTC.

There are a few counts of this clonotype. The J gene is TRBJ1-1, the V gene TRBV27; tentative D call: TRBD1 (6 bases). Germline values: CDR1 MNHEY, CDR2 SMNVEV (reference sequence). V was trimmed by 5 bases and J by 1 base, leaving 14 bases between them. The length of the CDR3 is 15 residues. The CDR3 spells CASSPPPTGNTEAFF. For the CDR3, the DNA is TGTGCCAGCAGTCCACCCCCGACAGGGAACACTGAAGCTTTCTTT.

The chain uses TRBV4-3 and TRBJ2-3; 8 bases align to TRBD2. CDR1 and CDR2 from the germline V gene are LGHNA and YSLEER. J lost 0 bases, V lost 0 bases, and 8 bases had no gene match. There are 18 residues in the CDR3. CDR3 DNA: TGCGCCAGCAGCCAAGATCGGGTTTCTAGCGGGAGCACAGATACGCAGTATTTT. Protein product: CASSQDRVSSGSTDTQYF.

The rearrangement joins TRBV7-9 to TRBJ1-4; 8 positions match TRBD1. CDR1 is SEHNR, CDR2 FQNEAQ, per germline (reference sequence). After removal of 4 bases from V and 0 bases from J, the junction contained 4 bases not matched to a gene. The CDR3 sequence is 16 residues long. The CDR3 DNA reads as TGTGCCAGCAGCTATACAGGGGGTTCAACTAATGAAAAACTGTTTTTT. Translating it yields CASSYTGGSTNEKLFF.

In DNA, the CDR3 is TGTGCCAGCAGCTCAGGTCGTACAGGCATCAACTTTAACACCGGGGAGCTGTTTTTT. Translated: CASSSGRTGINFNTGELFF. This rearrangement joins TRBV7-6 to TRBJ2-2; weak D call: TRBD1 (5 bases). Germline V gene sequence: CDR1 SGHVS, CDR2 FNYEAQ. The CDR3 loop spans 19 amino acids. V was trimmed by 4 bases and J by 2 bases, leaving 23 bases between them.

This rearrangement joins TRBV6-1 to TRBJ2-1, with D possibly TRBD2 on 7 matching bases. The CDR3 spans 17 residues. Germline V lookup: CDR1 MNHNS, CDR2 SASEGT. Trimming shortened V by 6 bases and J by 5 bases, and 23 bases separated the two germline ends. CDR3 region: CASRRTLGGGGDNEQFF. DNA for the CDR3: TGTGCCAGCAGGAGAACCTTGGGAGGGGGGGGCGACAATGAGCAGTTCTTC.

This chain connects TRBV6-6 to TRBJ1-5; no firm D call. The length of the CDR3 is 12 residues. CDR1 MNHNY and CDR2 SVGAGI come from the germline V gene (reference sequence). V lost 2 bases and J 5 bases, leaving 4 bases between the germline ends. Here the CDR3 DNA reads TGTGCCAGCAGTTACAGCGATCAGCCCCAGCATTTT. It translates to CASSYSDQPQHF.

This clonotype was counted only a few times. The V gene is TRBV4-1, the J gene TRBJ2-1; 11 bases align to TRBD2. CDR1 is MGHRA and CDR2 is YSYEKL in the germline V gene. With 2 bases clipped from V and 12 bases from J, the junction kept 9 bases outside the gene matches. This CDR3 has 15 amino acids. In nucleotides, the CDR3 is TGCGCCAGCAGCCAACCGGGACTAGCGGCCCGTGGGCAGTTCTTC. Encoded protein: CASSQPGLAARGQFF.

J is TRBJ2-1 and V is TRBV7-2; 12 bases are a match to TRBD1. The CDR3 covers 16 residues. Germline loops: CDR1 SGHTA, CDR2 FQGNSA. V lost 2 bases, J lost 8 bases, and 7 bases stayed unmatched. CDR3 amino acids: CASSLPRDRGRHEQFF. CDR3 bases: TGTGCCAGCAGCTTACCCCGGGACAGGGGGCGGCATGAGCAGTTCTTC.

The V and J genes are TRBV6-1 and TRBJ2-7; TRBD2 matches 13 bases. This CDR3 region has 15 residues. From germline, CDR1 is MNHNS and CDR2 SASEGT. V lost 10 bases to trimming and J lost 6 bases; unmatched junction nucleotides: 12. In DNA form, the CDR3 reads TGTGCCAACCATAGAGGACTAGCGGGAGTTTGCGAGCAGTACTTC. Its translation: CANHRGLAGVCEQYF.

This chain connects TRBV10-3 to TRBJ1-6; maybe TRBD1 (6 bases). Germline V gives CDR1 ENHRY, CDR2 SYGVKD. V was shortened by 0 bases and J by 8 bases, with 11 bases between the two germline ends. This CDR3 region has 15 residues. The CDR3 region is CAISESTGWDSPLHF. CDR3 coding DNA: TGTGCCATCAGTGAGTCCACAGGGTGGGATTCACCCCTCCACTTT.

This chain uses TRBV12-5 with TRBJ2-1, with TRBD2 matching 14 bases. The CDR3 extends over 17 amino acids. The junction had 3 bases not matched to a gene; V was cut back by 1 base and J by 4 bases. Per the germline V gene, CDR1 is LGHNT and CDR2 is FRNRAP. CDR3 protein: CASGLGLAGGPYNEQFF. The CDR3 DNA follows: TGTGCTAGTGGTTTGGGACTAGCGGGGGGGCCTTACAATGAGCAGTTCTTC.

This clonotype was seen ten or more times. The chain combines TRBV7-2 with TRBJ2-5, with 7 positions matching TRBD2. Per germline, CDR1 SGHTA and CDR2 FQGNSA. The CDR3 consists of 15 residues. V dropped 0 bases and J dropped 5; count of bases not matched to a gene: 6. Here the CDR3 DNA reads TGTGCCAGCAGCTTAGCCGCGGGAGTCGGGGAGACCCAGTACTTC. Its protein product is CASSLAAGVGETQYF.